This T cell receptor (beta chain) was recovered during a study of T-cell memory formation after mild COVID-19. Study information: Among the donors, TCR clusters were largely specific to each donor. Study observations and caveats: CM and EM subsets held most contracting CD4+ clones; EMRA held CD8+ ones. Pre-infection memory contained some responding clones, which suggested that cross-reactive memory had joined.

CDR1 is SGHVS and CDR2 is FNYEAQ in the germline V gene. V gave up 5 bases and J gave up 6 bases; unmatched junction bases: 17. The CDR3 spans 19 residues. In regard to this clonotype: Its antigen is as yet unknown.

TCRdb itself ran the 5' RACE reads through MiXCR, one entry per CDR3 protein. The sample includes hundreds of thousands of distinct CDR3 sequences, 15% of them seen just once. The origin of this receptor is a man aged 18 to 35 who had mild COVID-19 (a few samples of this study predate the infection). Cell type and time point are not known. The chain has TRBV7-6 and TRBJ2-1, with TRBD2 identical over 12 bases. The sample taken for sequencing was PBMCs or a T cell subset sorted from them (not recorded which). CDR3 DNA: TGTGCCAGCAGCACCTGGCACCTAGCGGGGGGGCAGGCGGGCAATGAGCAGTTCTTC. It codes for CASSTWHLAGGQAGNEQFF.